The source of this T cell receptor beta chain is a study of Graves' ophthalmopathy and Graves' hyperthyroidism. This clonotype has ten or more counts. The CDR3 runs to 15 residues. The germline V and J ends were trimmed by 1 base and 2 bases, with 11 bases remaining between them. RNA transcripts yielded amplified TCR beta CDR3 regions. The first round was an RT-PCR with HTBI primers, and the second round was a multiplex PCR. TCRdb used MiXCR to reprocess the multiplex PCR reads, holding one entry per CDR3 protein. The sample lists almost 400,000 distinct CDR3 sequences, approximately 20% occurring once.

The rearrangement links TRBV12-3 or TRBV12-4 to TRBJ2-5; unclear D gene. The sample consisted of peripheral blood. This receptor was taken from a woman in her late teens or twenties with Graves' ophthalmopathy. The CDR3 reads CASSLGEGSQETQYF. In DNA form, the CDR3 reads TGTGCCAGCAGTTTAGGGGAAGGGTCTCAAGAGACCCAGTACTTC.